A selection of T cell receptor beta chains follows, all from one sample in a study of T cell repertoires in cytomegalovirus infection. In TCRdb, the reads were re-called with MiXCR into one record per CDR3 protein. The table records around 740,000 distinct CDR3 sequences, 35% of them present only once. Input material: PBMCs. Source of these receptors: a human donor in good health (CMV status not recorded). Some clones in this sample may be carry-over from other donors' samples. The CDR3 runs from the conserved cysteine through the conserved F or W. D genes are given only for firm matches. Size is omitted from some rows. Given values are once, few, many or a class for expanded clones.

V gene: TRBV28
J gene: TRBJ2-2
D gene: TRBD2
clone size: NA
CDR3 protein: CASSPPRLAGSGELFF
CDR3 DNA: TGTGCCAGCAGTCCCCCGCGACTAGCGGGATCCGGGGAGCTGTTTTTT

V gene: TRBV12-3/TRBV12-4
J gene: TRBJ1-5
D gene: TRBD1
clone size: few
CDR3 protein: CASSLEQGQPQHF
CDR3 DNA: TGTGCCAGCAGTTTGGAACAGGGGCAGCCCCAGCATTTT

V gene: TRBV3-1
J gene: TRBJ1-4
D gene: NA
clone size: NA
CDR3 protein: CASSHSRSSGEKLFF
CDR3 DNA: TGTGCCAGCAGCCACTCCAGGAGTAGCGGTGAAAAACTGTTTTTT

V gene: TRBV24-1
J gene: TRBJ1-2
D gene: NA
clone size: few
CDR3 protein: CATSDRTSTRYGYTF
CDR3 DNA: TGTGCCACCAGTGATCGGACAAGCACGCGCTATGGCTACACCTTC

V gene: TRBV7-2
J gene: TRBJ1-1
D gene: NA
clone size: few
CDR3 protein: CASSLVRAAEAFF
CDR3 DNA: TGTGCCAGCAGCTTAGTGAGGGCCGCTGAAGCTTTCTTT

V gene: TRBV4-1
J gene: TRBJ2-7
D gene: NA
clone size: few
CDR3 protein: CASSQDQGFSSYEQYF
CDR3 DNA: TGCGCCAGCAGCCAAGATCAAGGGTTTAGCTCCTACGAGCAGTACTTC

V gene: TRBV9
J gene: TRBJ2-1
D gene: NA
clone size: few
CDR3 protein: CASSVGSYNEQFF
CDR3 DNA: TGTGCCAGCAGCGTCGGTTCGTACAATGAGCAGTTCTTC

V gene: TRBV2
J gene: TRBJ1-1
D gene: NA
clone size: once
CDR3 protein: CASSGGGGSSTEAFF
CDR3 DNA: TGTGCCAGCAGTGGGGGAGGGGGTAGCAGCACTGAAGCTTTCTTT

V gene: TRBV24-1
J gene: TRBJ2-3
D gene: TRBD2
clone size: NA
CDR3 protein: CATSGVGGDTQYF
CDR3 DNA: TGTGCCACCAGTGGTGTGGGGGGGGATACGCAGTATTTT

V gene: TRBV6-1
J gene: TRBJ1-6
D gene: NA
clone size: NA
CDR3 protein: CASSERPLWAPLHF
CDR3 DNA: TGTGCCAGCAGTGAAAGGCCATTGTGGGCACCCCTCCACTTT

V gene: TRBV24-1
J gene: TRBJ2-1
D gene: NA
clone size: once
CDR3 protein: CATSDPGLPWGDEQFF
CDR3 DNA: TGTGCCACCAGTGACCCGGGACTTCCCTGGGGGGATGAGCAGTTCTTC

V gene: TRBV12-3/TRBV12-4
J gene: TRBJ2-5
D gene: TRBD1
clone size: few
CDR3 protein: CASSPTGGREETQYF
CDR3 DNA: TGTGCCAGCAGCCCCACAGGGGGAAGGGAAGAGACCCAGTACTTC

V gene: TRBV7-8
J gene: TRBJ1-5
D gene: TRBD1
clone size: few
CDR3 protein: CASSVTGTGVNQPQHF
CDR3 DNA: TGTGCCAGCAGCGTTACCGGGACAGGGGTTAACCAGCCCCAGCATTTT

V gene: TRBV7-7
J gene: TRBJ1-1
D gene: NA
clone size: NA
CDR3 protein: CASRGARTYKAEAFF
CDR3 DNA: TGTGCTAGCAGAGGGGCGCGTACCTACAAGGCTGAAGCTTTCTTT

V gene: TRBV29-1
J gene: TRBJ1-5
D gene: NA
clone size: NA
CDR3 protein: CSVVSGASNQPQHF
CDR3 DNA: TGCAGCGTTGTCTCCGGGGCTAGCAATCAGCCCCAGCATTTT

V gene: TRBV27
J gene: TRBJ1-2
D gene: TRBD1
clone size: NA
CDR3 protein: CASSFSTGGAIYGYTF
CDR3 DNA: TGTGCCAGCAGTTTCTCGACAGGGGGTGCGATCTATGGCTACACCTTC

V gene: TRBV5-1
J gene: TRBJ1-1
D gene: TRBD1
clone size: once
CDR3 protein: CASSLETGRFTRNTEAFF
CDR3 DNA: TGCGCCAGCAGCCTGGAGACAGGGCGGTTCACCCGGAACACTGAAGCTTTCTTT

V gene: TRBV7-9
J gene: TRBJ1-3
D gene: NA
clone size: NA
CDR3 protein: CASRPDTGIGNTIYF
CDR3 DNA: TGTGCCAGCAGGCCAGATACAGGGATCGGAAACACCATATATTTT

V gene: TRBV20-1
J gene: TRBJ2-5
D gene: TRBD2
clone size: NA
CDR3 protein: CSAQGLEETQYF
CDR3 DNA: TGCAGTGCCCAGGGACTAGAAGAGACCCAGTACTTC

V gene: TRBV19
J gene: TRBJ1-1
D gene: NA
clone size: NA
CDR3 protein: CASSLSRVGTEAFF
CDR3 DNA: TGTGCCAGTAGTTTATCAAGGGTTGGGACTGAAGCTTTCTTT

V gene: TRBV20-1
J gene: TRBJ2-3
D gene: NA
clone size: NA
CDR3 protein: CSARVEGWTDTQYF
CDR3 DNA: TGCAGTGCTAGAGTGGAGGGGTGGACAGATACGCAGTATTTT

V gene: TRBV15
J gene: TRBJ1-6
D gene: NA
clone size: NA
CDR3 protein: CATSRDGGGGSPLHF
CDR3 DNA: TGTGCCACCAGCAGAGATGGGGGAGGTGGCTCACCCCTCCACTTT

V gene: TRBV20-1
J gene: TRBJ2-7
D gene: TRBD2
clone size: NA
CDR3 protein: CSARASTSRYEQYF
CDR3 DNA: TGCAGTGCTAGAGCCTCGACTAGCAGATACGAGCAGTACTTC

V gene: TRBV19
J gene: TRBJ2-3
D gene: NA
clone size: NA
CDR3 protein: CASSIRPLGDTQYF
CDR3 DNA: TGTGCCAGTAGTATCCGACCCCTCGGAGATACGCAGTATTTT

V gene: TRBV7-6
J gene: TRBJ2-3
D gene: TRBD2
clone size: many
CDR3 protein: CASSLGVAGGTDTQYF
CDR3 DNA: TGTGCCAGCAGCTTAGGGGTGGCGGGGGGCACAGATACGCAGTATTTT

V gene: TRBV6-5
J gene: TRBJ1-1
D gene: TRBD1
clone size: few
CDR3 protein: CASSPRLRTGGTEAFF
CDR3 DNA: TGTGCCAGCAGTCCCCGACTCCGGACAGGGGGCACTGAAGCTTTCTTT

V gene: TRBV28
J gene: TRBJ1-4
D gene: NA
clone size: NA
CDR3 protein: CASREPRPFSNEKLFF
CDR3 DNA: TGTGCCAGCAGAGAGCCCCGACCCTTTTCTAATGAAAAACTGTTTTTT

V gene: TRBV6-4
J gene: TRBJ2-3
D gene: TRBD2
clone size: NA
CDR3 protein: CASSSTSGGTDTQYF
CDR3 DNA: TGTGCCAGCAGTTCTACTAGCGGGGGAACAGATACGCAGTATTTT

V gene: TRBV28
J gene: TRBJ2-3
D gene: NA
clone size: once
CDR3 protein: CASSPIRGAGVNTQYF
CDR3 DNA: TGTGCCAGCAGTCCCATCAGGGGGGCAGGAGTGAATACGCAGTATTTT

V gene: TRBV12-3/TRBV12-4
J gene: TRBJ1-4
D gene: NA
clone size: NA
CDR3 protein: CASSLGGQLPSTNEKLFF
CDR3 DNA: TGTGCCAGCAGTTTGGGGGGGCAGCTACCCTCAACTAATGAAAAACTGTTTTTT

V gene: TRBV28
J gene: TRBJ2-1
D gene: TRBD2
clone size: NA
CDR3 protein: CASSLLAGGEQFF
CDR3 DNA: TGTGCCAGCAGTTTACTAGCGGGAGGAGAGCAGTTCTTC

V gene: TRBV6-5
J gene: TRBJ2-2
D gene: NA
clone size: NA
CDR3 protein: CASSYGKYRGNTGELFF
CDR3 DNA: TGTGCCAGCAGTTATGGGAAATATCGGGGAAACACCGGGGAGCTGTTTTTT

V gene: TRBV4-2
J gene: TRBJ1-1
D gene: NA
clone size: NA
CDR3 protein: CASSQEPVQPEAFF
CDR3 DNA: TGTGCCAGCAGCCAAGAACCAGTGCAACCTGAAGCTTTCTTT

V gene: TRBV7-2
J gene: TRBJ1-2
D gene: NA
clone size: many
CDR3 protein: CASSPRTADYGYTF
CDR3 DNA: TGTGCCAGCAGCCCCCGGACGGCTGACTATGGCTACACCTTC

V gene: TRBV29-1
J gene: TRBJ2-2
D gene: NA
clone size: few
CDR3 protein: CSVEDRRSNTGELFF
CDR3 DNA: TGCAGCGTTGAAGATAGGAGATCTAACACCGGGGAGCTGTTTTTT

V gene: TRBV7-2
J gene: TRBJ2-2
D gene: NA
clone size: few
CDR3 protein: CASSLDYGELFF
CDR3 DNA: TGTGCCAGCAGCTTAGACTACGGGGAGCTGTTTTTT

V gene: TRBV6-4
J gene: TRBJ1-1
D gene: NA
clone size: few
CDR3 protein: CASRPRDTNTEAFF
CDR3 DNA: TGTGCCAGCAGACCCCGGGACACGAACACTGAAGCTTTCTTT

V gene: TRBV20-1
J gene: TRBJ2-1
D gene: TRBD2
clone size: NA
CDR3 protein: CSARARTRSLAGGHNEQFF
CDR3 DNA: TGCAGTGCTAGAGCTCGGACACGTTCACTAGCGGGGGGGCACAATGAGCAGTTCTTC

V gene: TRBV2
J gene: TRBJ2-5
D gene: NA
clone size: NA
CDR3 protein: CASSALCQETQYF
CDR3 DNA: TGTGCCAGCAGCGCTCTCTGCCAAGAGACCCAGTACTTC

V gene: TRBV28
J gene: TRBJ2-7
D gene: NA
clone size: NA
CDR3 protein: CASSFRGAGYEQYF
CDR3 DNA: TGTGCCAGCAGTTTTCGGGGGGCGGGCTACGAGCAGTACTTC